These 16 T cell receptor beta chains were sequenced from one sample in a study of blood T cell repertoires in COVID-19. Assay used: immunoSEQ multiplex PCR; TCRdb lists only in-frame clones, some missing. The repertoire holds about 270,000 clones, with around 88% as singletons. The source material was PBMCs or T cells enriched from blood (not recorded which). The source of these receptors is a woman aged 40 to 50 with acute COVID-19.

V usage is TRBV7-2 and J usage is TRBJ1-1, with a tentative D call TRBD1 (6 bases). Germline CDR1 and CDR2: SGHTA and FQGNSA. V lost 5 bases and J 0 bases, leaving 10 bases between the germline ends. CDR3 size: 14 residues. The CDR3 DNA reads TGTGCCAGCAGCAAGGACAGCATGAACACTGAAGCTTTCTTT. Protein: CASSKDSMNTEAFF. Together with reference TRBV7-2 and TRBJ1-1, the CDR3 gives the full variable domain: GAGVSQSPSNKVTEKGKDVELRCDPISGHTALYWYRQSLGQGLEFLIYFQGNSAPDKSGLPSDRFSAERTGGSVSTLTIQRTQQEDSAVYLCASSKDSMNTEAFFGQGTRLTVV.

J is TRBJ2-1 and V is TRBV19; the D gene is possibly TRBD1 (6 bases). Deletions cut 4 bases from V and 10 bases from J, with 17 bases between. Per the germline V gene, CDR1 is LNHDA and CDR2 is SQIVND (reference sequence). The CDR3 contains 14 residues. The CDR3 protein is CASSTLGQHLEQFF. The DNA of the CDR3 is TGTGCCAGTAGTACCCTCGGACAGCACTTAGAGCAGTTCTTC.

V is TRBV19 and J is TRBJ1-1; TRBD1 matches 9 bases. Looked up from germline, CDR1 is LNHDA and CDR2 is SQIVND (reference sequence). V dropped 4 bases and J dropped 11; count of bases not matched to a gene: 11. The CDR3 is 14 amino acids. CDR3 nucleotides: TGTGCCAGTAGTACCATACAGGGGGCGCATGGGGCTTTCTTT. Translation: CASSTIQGAHGAFF.

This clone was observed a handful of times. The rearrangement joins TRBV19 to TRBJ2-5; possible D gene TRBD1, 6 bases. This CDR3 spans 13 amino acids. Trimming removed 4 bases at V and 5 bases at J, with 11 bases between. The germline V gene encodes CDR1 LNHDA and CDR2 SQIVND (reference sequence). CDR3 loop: CASSNNREETQYF. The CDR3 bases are TGTGCCAGTAGTAACAACAGGGAGGAGACCCAGTACTTC.

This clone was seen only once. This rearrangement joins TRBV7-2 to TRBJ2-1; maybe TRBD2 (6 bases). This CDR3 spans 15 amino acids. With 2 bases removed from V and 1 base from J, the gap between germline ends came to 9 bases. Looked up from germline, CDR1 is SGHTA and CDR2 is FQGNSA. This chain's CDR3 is CASSLQEGSYNEQFF. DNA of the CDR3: TGTGCCAGCAGCTTACAGGAGGGTTCCTACAATGAGCAGTTCTTC.

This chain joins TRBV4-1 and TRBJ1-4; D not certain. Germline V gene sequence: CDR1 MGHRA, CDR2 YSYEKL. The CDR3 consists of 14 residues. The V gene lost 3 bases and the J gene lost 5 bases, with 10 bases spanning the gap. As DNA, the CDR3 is TGCGCCAGCAGCCATGCCGACTGGAATGAAAAACTGTTTTTT. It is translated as CASSHADWNEKLFF.

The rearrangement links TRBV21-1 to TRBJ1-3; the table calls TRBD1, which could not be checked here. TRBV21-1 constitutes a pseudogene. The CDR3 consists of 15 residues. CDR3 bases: TGTGCCAGCAGCAAGGGGGACAGGAGAAGAAACACCATATATTTT. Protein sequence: CASSKGDRRRNTIYF.

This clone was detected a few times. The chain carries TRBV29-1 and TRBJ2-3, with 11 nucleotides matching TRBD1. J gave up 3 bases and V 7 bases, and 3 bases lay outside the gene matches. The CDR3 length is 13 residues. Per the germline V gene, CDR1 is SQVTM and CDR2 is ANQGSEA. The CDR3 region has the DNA TGCAGCGGGGACAGGGGGGGAACAGATACGCAGTATTTT. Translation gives CSGDRGGTDTQYF.

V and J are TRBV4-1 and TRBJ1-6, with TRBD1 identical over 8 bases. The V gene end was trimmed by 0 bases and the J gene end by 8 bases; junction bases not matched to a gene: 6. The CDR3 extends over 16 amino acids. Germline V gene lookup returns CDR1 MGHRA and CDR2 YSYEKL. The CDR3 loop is CASSQDPGTGYSPLHF. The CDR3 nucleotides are TGCGCCAGCAGCCAAGATCCCGGGACAGGATATTCACCCCTCCACTTT.

The CDR3 DNA follows: TGTGCCAGTAGTCCCCACCATATCGACAGGGGGCGCGTAGGTGAGCAGTTCTTC. It specifies CASSPHHIDRGRVGEQFF. This sequence joins TRBV19 and TRBJ2-1; 10 bases line up with TRBD1. The J segment lost 9 bases and the V segment lost 5 bases, leaving 19 bases of the junction unmatched. Per the germline V gene, CDR1 is LNHDA and CDR2 is SQIVND (reference sequence). The CDR3 totals 18 residues.

The CDR3 DNA reads as TGTGCCGTAGGACAGACCCAGAACTATGGCTACACCTTC. Translated, it gives CAVGQTQNYGYTF. The rearrangement uses TRBV10-3 and TRBJ1-2; TRBD1 might be the D (6 bases). V lost 11 bases to trimming and J lost 2 bases, with 15 bases between them. Germline lookup yields CDR1 ENHRY and CDR2 SYGVKD. The length of the CDR3 is 13 residues.

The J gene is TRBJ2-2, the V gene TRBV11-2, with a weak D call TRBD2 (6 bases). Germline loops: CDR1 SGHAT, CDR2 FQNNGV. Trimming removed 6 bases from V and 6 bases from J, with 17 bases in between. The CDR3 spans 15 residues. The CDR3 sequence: CASRSVRERPGELFF. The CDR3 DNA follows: TGTGCCAGCAGGTCGGTCCGGGAGAGGCCCGGGGAGCTGTTTTTT.

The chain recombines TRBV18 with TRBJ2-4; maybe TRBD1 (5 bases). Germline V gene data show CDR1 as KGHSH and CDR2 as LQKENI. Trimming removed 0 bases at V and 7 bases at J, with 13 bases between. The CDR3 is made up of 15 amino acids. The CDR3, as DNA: TGTGCCAGCTCACCACCTTCCCAGGGTGGGAACATTCAGTACTTC. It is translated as CASSPPSQGGNIQYF. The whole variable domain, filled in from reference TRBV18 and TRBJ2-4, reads NAGVMQNPRHLVRRRGQEARLRCSPMKGHSHVYWYRQLPEEGLKFMVYLQKENIIDESGMPKERFSAEFPKEGPSILRIQQVVRGDSAAYFCASSPPSQGGNIQYFGAGTRLSVL.

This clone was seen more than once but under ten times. The CDR3 DNA is TGTGCCAGCAGCGTATCGCTTACACCCCCCACGAACACTGAAGCTTTCTTT. Its protein product is CASSVSLTPPTNTEAFF. The V call is TRBV9, the J call TRBJ1-1; D remains unclear. Deletions cut 1 base from V and 1 base from J, with 17 bases between. The CDR3 spans 17 residues. Looked up from germline, CDR1 is SGDLS and CDR2 is YYNGEE.

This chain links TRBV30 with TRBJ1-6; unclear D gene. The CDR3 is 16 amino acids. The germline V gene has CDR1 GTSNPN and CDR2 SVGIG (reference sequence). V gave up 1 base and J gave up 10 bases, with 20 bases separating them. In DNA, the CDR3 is TGTGCCTGGAGTGATCGTATTGGAGGGATGGTCTCACCCCTCCACTTT. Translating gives CAWSDRIGGMVSPLHF.

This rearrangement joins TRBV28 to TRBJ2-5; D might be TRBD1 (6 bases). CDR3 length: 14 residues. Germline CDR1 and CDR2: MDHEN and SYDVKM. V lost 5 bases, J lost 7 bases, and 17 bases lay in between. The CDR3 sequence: CASSPSGVRGTQYF. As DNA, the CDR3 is TGTGCCAGCAGTCCCTCAGGGGTCCGTGGGACCCAGTACTTC.